Sequencing of this TCR beta chain was carried out in a study of blood T cell repertoires in COVID-19. Study at large: The origin of the acute and convalescent COVID-19 samples was the United States, Italy and Spain. Sources were T cells, B-cell-depleted T cells, or PBMCs; the material itself was cDNA or gDNA.

The data were produced by immunoSEQ multiplex PCR, yet TCRdb's version contains in-frame clones alone and is incomplete. The data contain 300,000 or so clones, around nine tenths of them singletons. The CDR3 is 16 residues long. Participants spanned ages roughly 18 to 95 years and resided in about two dozen US areas. Membership in each cohort depended on participant-reported clinical history. The V call is TRBV21-1, the J call TRBJ2-1; the table's D call of TRBD2 was not tested on the DNA. TRBV21-1 is a documented pseudogene. Sequenced sample: PBMCs or T cells enriched from blood (not recorded which). The origin of this receptor is a man aged 55-75 years who had recovered from COVID-19. The CDR3 region is CASSKRSRERDNEQFF. The CDR3 DNA reads as TGTGCCAGCAGCAAAAGGTCGCGGGAGCGTGACAATGAGCAGTTCTTC.